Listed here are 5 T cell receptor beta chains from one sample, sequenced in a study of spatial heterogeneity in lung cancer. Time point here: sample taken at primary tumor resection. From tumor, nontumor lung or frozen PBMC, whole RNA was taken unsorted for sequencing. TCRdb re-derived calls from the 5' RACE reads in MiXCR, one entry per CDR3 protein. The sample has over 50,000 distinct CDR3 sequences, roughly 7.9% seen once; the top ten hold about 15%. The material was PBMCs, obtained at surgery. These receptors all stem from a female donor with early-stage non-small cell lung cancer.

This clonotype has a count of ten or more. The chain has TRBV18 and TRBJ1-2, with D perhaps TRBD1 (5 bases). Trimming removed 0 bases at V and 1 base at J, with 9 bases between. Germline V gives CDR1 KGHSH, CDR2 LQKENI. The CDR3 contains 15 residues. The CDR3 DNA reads TGTGCCAGCTCACCACCTCAAGGGGTTAACTATGGCTACACCTTC. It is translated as CASSPPQGVNYGYTF. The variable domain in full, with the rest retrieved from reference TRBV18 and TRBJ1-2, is NAGVMQNPRHLVRRRGQEARLRCSPMKGHSHVYWYRQLPEEGLKFMVYLQKENIIDESGMPKERFSAEFPKEGPSILRIQQVVRGDSAAYFCASSPPQGVNYGYTFGSGTRLTVV.

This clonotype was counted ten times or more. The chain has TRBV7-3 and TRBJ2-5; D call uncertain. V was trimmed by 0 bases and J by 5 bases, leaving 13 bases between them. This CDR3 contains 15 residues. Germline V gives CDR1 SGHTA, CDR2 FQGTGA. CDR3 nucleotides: TGTGCCAGCAGCTTAACGATCGCCCCGGCGGAGACCCAGTACTTC. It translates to CASSLTIAPAETQYF. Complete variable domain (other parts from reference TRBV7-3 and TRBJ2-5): GAGVSQTPSNKVTEKGKYVELRCDPISGHTALYWYRQSLGQGPEFLIYFQGTGAADDSGLPNDRFFAVRPEGSVSTLKIQRTERGDSAVYLCASSLTIAPAETQYFGPGTRLLVL.

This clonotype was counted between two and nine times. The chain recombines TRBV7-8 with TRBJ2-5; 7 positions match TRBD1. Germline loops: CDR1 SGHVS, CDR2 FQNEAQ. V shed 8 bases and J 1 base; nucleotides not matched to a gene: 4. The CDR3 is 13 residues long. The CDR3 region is CASQTGTQETQYF. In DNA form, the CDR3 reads TGTGCCAGCCAGACAGGGACCCAAGAGACCCAGTACTTC.

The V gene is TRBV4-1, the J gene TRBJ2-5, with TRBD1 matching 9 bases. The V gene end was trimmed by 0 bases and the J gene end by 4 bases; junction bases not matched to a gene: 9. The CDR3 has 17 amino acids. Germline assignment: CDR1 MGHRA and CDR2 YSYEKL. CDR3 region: CASSQEGPDRGGETQYF. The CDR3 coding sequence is TGCGCCAGCAGCCAAGAAGGTCCGGACAGGGGTGGAGAGACCCAGTACTTC.

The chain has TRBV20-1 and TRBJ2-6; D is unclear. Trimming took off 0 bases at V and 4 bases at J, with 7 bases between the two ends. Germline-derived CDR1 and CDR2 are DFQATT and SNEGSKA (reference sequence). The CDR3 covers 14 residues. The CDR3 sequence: CSARDLGGANVLTF. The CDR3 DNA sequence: TGCAGTGCTAGAGATCTAGGCGGGGCCAACGTCCTGACTTTC.